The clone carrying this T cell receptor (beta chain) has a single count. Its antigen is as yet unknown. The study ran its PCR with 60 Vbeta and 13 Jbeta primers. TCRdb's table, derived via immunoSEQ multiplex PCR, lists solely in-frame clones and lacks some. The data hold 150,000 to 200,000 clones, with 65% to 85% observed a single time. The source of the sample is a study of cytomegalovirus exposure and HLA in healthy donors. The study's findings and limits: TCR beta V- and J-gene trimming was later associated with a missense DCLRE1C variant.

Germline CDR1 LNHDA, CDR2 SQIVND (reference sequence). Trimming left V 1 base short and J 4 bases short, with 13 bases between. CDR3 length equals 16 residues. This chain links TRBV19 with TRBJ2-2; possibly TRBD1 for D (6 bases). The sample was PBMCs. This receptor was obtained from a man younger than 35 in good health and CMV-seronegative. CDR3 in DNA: TGTGCCAGTAGTATAGCACAGGGTGTGAGCACCGGGGAGCTGTTTTTT. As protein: CASSIAQGVSTGELFF.